The entry below gives a single TCR beta chain sequence along with its context. Its antigen is still unknown. The data stem from a study of PD-L1 blockade in urothelial cancer. Method: immunoSEQ multiplex PCR; TCRdb's copy keeps in-frame clones and lacks some. The table includes 130,000 or so clones, 84% detected once. Study findings and constraints: Greater 3-week expansion of tumor-associated blood clones was recorded for durable-benefit patients. Better progression-free and overall survival followed lower pretreatment blood clonality.

The CDR3 is made up of 11 amino acids. Trimming pared 1 base from V and 8 bases from J, leaving 2 bases between. Germline lookup yields CDR1 MDHEN and CDR2 SYDVKM. Time point reported: pretreatment peripheral blood. It was locally advanced or metastatic urothelial carcinoma that patients had. Anywhere from 1 to 8 samples came from each patient, spanning pretreatment and on-treatment. The sample was PBMCs, taken around atezolizumab (anti-PD-L1) treatment. This sequence was found in a man aged 45-65 years with urothelial cancer. The V call is TRBV28, the J call TRBJ2-2; D unresolved. The CDR3 spells CASSLSGELFF. The CDR3 DNA sequence: TGTGCCAGCAGTTTATCGGGGGAGCTGTTTTTT.